These 17 T cell receptor beta chains were sequenced from one sample in a study of T-cell reconstitution after alpha-beta-depleted transplantation in children. During its preparation, the TCRbeta library received unique molecular identifiers. TCRdb itself ran the PCR reads through MiXCR, one entry per CDR3 protein. The table has 550,000 to 600,000 distinct CDR3 sequences, roughly 24% seen once. Sequencing used PBMCs, mostly from graft donor cells, obtained 360 days after TCRalphabeta/CD19-depleted stem cell transplant. The receptors were sampled from a boy younger than two who had a stem cell transplant for acute myeloid leukemia, so the T cells may come from the graft donor.

This clonotype was picked up many times. The chain recombines TRBV12-3 or TRBV12-4 with TRBJ2-7; D is tentatively TRBD1 or TRBD2 (6 bases each). CDR3 length: 15 amino acids. The germline V and J ends were trimmed by 3 bases and 0 bases, with 12 bases remaining between them. CDR3 in DNA: TGTGCCAGCAGTTTTGGGGGGCTGGCCTCCTACGAGCAGTACTTC. It encodes CASSFGGLASYEQYF.

This clonotype was counted ten times or more. The genes are TRBV5-6 and TRBJ2-2, with 8 bases that match TRBD2. Germline V gene lookup returns CDR1 SGHDT and CDR2 YYEEEE. Trimming took 7 bases from V and 1 from J; bases not matched to a gene: 6. The CDR3 extends over 15 amino acids. CDR3 coding DNA: TGTGCCAGCTACCTCCGGGGGGGGAACACCGGGGAGCTGTTTTTT. It codes for CASYLRGGNTGELFF.

In this sample, this clonotype turned up many times. This chain links TRBV7-2 with TRBJ2-3; D unresolved. Germline V lookup: CDR1 SGHTA, CDR2 FQGNSA. Between the trimmed V and J ends, which lost 7 bases and 0 bases, there was a span of 14 bases. The CDR3 is made up of 15 amino acids. The CDR3 DNA reads TGTGCCAGCACCCTCGGGTTACCTAGCACAGATACGCAGTATTTT. It specifies CASTLGLPSTDTQYF.

This clonotype was counted at least ten times. For the CDR3, the DNA is TGTGCCAGCAGCCCCCAGCAGGGCGCCGGGGAGCTGTTTTTT. It yields the protein CASSPQQGAGELFF. The chain carries TRBV12-3 or TRBV12-4 and TRBJ2-2; D perhaps matches TRBD1 (5 bases). Trimming removed 6 bases from V and 6 bases from J, with 14 bases in between. This CDR3 is built from 14 residues.

V and J are TRBV14 and TRBJ1-1; D unresolved. V was clipped by 0 bases and J by 0 bases, with 8 bases between them. This CDR3 spans 15 amino acids. Germline lookup yields CDR1 SGHDN and CDR2 FVKESK. CDR3 sequence reads: CASSQDRAVNTEAFF. The CDR3 nucleotides are TGTGCCAGCAGCCAAGATAGGGCAGTGAACACTGAAGCTTTCTTT.

This clonotype was counted a few times. V and J are TRBV20-1 and TRBJ2-6; the D is unclear. In germline, CDR1 is DFQATT, CDR2 SNEGSKA (reference sequence). V was clipped by 8 bases and J by 0 bases, with 11 bases between them. This CDR3 comprises 14 residues. CDR3 region: CSHDPYSGANVLTF. For the CDR3, the DNA is TGCAGTCACGACCCCTACTCTGGGGCCAACGTCCTGACTTTC.

In this sample, this clonotype turned up many times. The rearrangement uses TRBV15 and TRBJ1-5; the D gene is possibly TRBD1 (6 bases). CDR1 LNHNV and CDR2 YYDKDF come from the germline V gene (reference sequence). CDR3 size: 17 residues. V lost 3 bases and J 4 bases, leaving 19 bases between the germline ends. CDR3 residues: CATSSAAWTVKNQPQHF. CDR3 coding DNA: TGTGCCACCAGCAGCGCTGCCTGGACAGTCAAAAATCAGCCCCAGCATTTT.

This clonotype appeared once. The CDR3 DNA sequence: TGCGCCAGCAGCTTGACGGCGAACAACTATGGCTACACCTTC. Protein product: CASSLTANNYGYTF. The J gene is TRBJ1-2, the V gene TRBV5-1; D remains ambiguous. This CDR3 contains 14 residues. Per the germline V gene, CDR1 is SGHRS and CDR2 is YFSETQ. V lost 1 base, J lost 2 bases, and 9 bases lay in between.

In this sample, this clonotype turned up once. V usage is TRBV7-6 and J usage is TRBJ2-7; possible D gene TRBD1, 6 bases. Trimming stripped 5 bases from V and 4 bases from J, with 15 bases between. Germline CDR1 reads SGHVS; CDR2 reads FNYEAQ. CDR3 length: 14 residues. CDR3 coding DNA: TGTGCCAGCAGCCTAAACCCGACAGGATACGAGCAGTACTTC. As protein: CASSLNPTGYEQYF.

This clonotype was counted only a few times. This chain joins TRBV12-3 or TRBV12-4 and TRBJ2-1, with 13 bases matching TRBD2. The V and J ends lost 6 bases and 4 bases, in that order; junction bases with no gene match: 6. This CDR3 region has 16 residues. The DNA for the CDR3 is TGTGCCAGCAGGCCAGGACTAGCGGGGGCTTACAATGAGCAGTTCTTC. Protein: CASRPGLAGAYNEQFF.

In this sample, this clonotype turned up many times. V gene TRBV29-1 combines with J gene TRBJ2-7, with a possible D match to TRBD2 (5 bases). Germline-derived CDR1 and CDR2 are SQVTM and ANQGSEA. Trimming took off 4 bases at V and 2 bases at J, with 9 bases between the two ends. The CDR3 spans 12 residues. The CDR3 bases are TGCAGCGTTGCAAGGACTCCCTACGAGCAGTACTTC. Its protein product is CSVARTPYEQYF.

CDR3 sequence reads: CASSDYRDDTEAFF. The CDR3 nucleotides read TGTGCCAGCAGTGACTACCGGGACGACACTGAAGCTTTCTTT. This chain uses TRBV6-1 with TRBJ1-1; the D gene is possibly TRBD1 (5 bases). CDR1 MNHNS and CDR2 SASEGT come from the germline V gene. The germline V and J ends were trimmed by 3 bases and 3 bases, with 11 bases remaining between them. This CDR3 is 14 amino acids long.

The gene calls are TRBV10-3 and TRBJ2-1; the D is unclear. V lost 3 bases and J 8 bases, leaving 5 bases between the germline ends. CDR1 is ENHRY, CDR2 SYGVKD, per germline. The CDR3 totals 11 residues. CDR3 sequence reads: CAISERYEQFF. Here the CDR3 DNA reads TGTGCCATCAGTGAACGTTATGAGCAGTTCTTC.

V and J are TRBV20-1 and TRBJ1-4, with D possibly being TRBD1 (5 bases). This CDR3 is 13 amino acids long. V lost 6 bases and J 2 bases, leaving 10 bases between the germline ends. Per germline, CDR1 DFQATT and CDR2 SNEGSKA (reference sequence). CDR3 sequence: CSASKGTNEKLFF. The CDR3 DNA is TGCAGTGCCTCGAAGGGGACTAATGAAAAACTGTTTTTT.

This clonotype appeared a few times. The rearrangement joins TRBV5-1 to TRBJ1-2, with D perhaps matching TRBD1 (6 bases). The germline V gene has CDR1 SGHRS and CDR2 YFSETQ. The CDR3 totals 12 residues. The V gene lost 4 bases and the J gene lost 6 bases, with 10 bases spanning the gap. The CDR3 loop reads CASSNYRDGYTF. As DNA, the CDR3 is TGCGCCAGCAGCAACTACAGGGATGGCTACACCTTC.

This clonotype was detected many times. The chain uses TRBV7-2 and TRBJ2-1; the D is unclear. Deletions cut 5 bases from V and 7 bases from J, with 6 bases between. CDR3 length: 11 residues. The germline CDR1 and CDR2 sequences are SGHTA and FQGNSA. The CDR3: CASSPQNEQFF. CDR3 bases: TGTGCCAGCAGCCCACAAAATGAGCAGTTCTTC.

This clonotype was counted at least ten times. V is TRBV11-2 and J is TRBJ2-2; 8 bases agree with TRBD1. This CDR3 is built from 14 residues. V lost 2 bases, J lost 5 bases, and 1 base stayed unmatched. Germline values: CDR1 SGHAT, CDR2 FQNNGV. CDR3 coding DNA: TGTGCCAGCAGCTTAAGACAGGGGACCGGGGAGCTGTTTTTT. Amino acids: CASSLRQGTGELFF.